These T cell receptor beta chains were read from a single sample in a study of cytomegalovirus exposure and HLA in healthy donors. The protocol was immunoSEQ multiplex PCR, while the TCRdb copy is restricted to in-frame clones and leaves out a portion. In the table there are fewer than 120,000 clones, roughly 87% of which are singletons. Sequencing input: PBMCs. The receptors originated from a woman between 18 and 30 years old in good health and CMV-seronegative. Each CDR3 is given with its conserved first and last residue. D genes are given only for firm matches. Not all rows give a size; the values are once, few, many and, for expanded clones, a class.

>TRBJ2-3|TRBD2|TRBV7-9|-
CASSWGLAGGADTQYF
TGTGCCAGCAGCTGGGGACTAGCGGGAGGTGCAGATACGCAGTATTTT
>TRBJ1-5|-|TRBV27|-
CASSLFFAEGQPQHF
TGTGCCAGCAGTTTATTTTTCGCAGAGGGTCAGCCCCAGCATTTT
>TRBJ1-1|-|TRBV5-1|-
CASNTENTEAFF
TGCGCCAGCAACACAGAGAACACTGAAGCTTTCTTT
>TRBJ1-4|-|TRBV5-6|-
CASSLARSGPNEKLFF
TGTGCCAGCAGCTTGGCACGGAGCGGCCCTAATGAAAAACTGTTTTTT
>TRBJ1-5|-|TRBV5-1|-
CASSDGTHSNQPQHF
TGCGCCAGCAGCGATGGGACACATAGCAATCAGCCCCAGCATTTT
>TRBJ2-7|TRBD2|TRBV7-8|-
CASSLDGGGASFYEQYF
TGTGCCAGCAGCTTAGATGGCGGGGGGGCAAGTTTCTACGAGCAGTACTTC
>TRBJ1-5|-|TRBV19|-
CASSIEGQDEPQHF
TGTGCCAGTAGTATAGAGGGGCAGGACGAACCCCAGCATTTT
>TRBJ2-1|TRBD1|TRBV27|-
CASSSDRAYNEQFF
TGTGCCAGCAGTTCAGACAGGGCCTACAATGAGCAGTTCTTC
>TRBJ2-5|-|TRBV9|-
CASSAGPTRQETQYF
TGTGCCAGCAGCGCGGGGCCGACTAGGCAAGAGACCCAGTACTTC
>TRBJ2-7|-|TRBV7-8|-
CASSPRFGEQYF
TGTGCCAGCAGCCCCCGTTTCGGCGAGCAGTACTTC
>TRBJ1-5|-|TRBV30|few
CAWSVDSSGPQHF
TGTGCCTGGAGTGTAGACAGTTCAGGGCCCCAGCATTTT
>TRBJ2-2|-|TRBV29-1|-
CSVLQGKNTGELFF
TGCAGCGTACTACAGGGAAAGAACACCGGGGAGCTGTTTTTT
>TRBJ2-2|-|TRBV18|few
CASSQSTGELFF
TGTGCCAGCTCACAATCAACCGGGGAGCTGTTTTTT
>TRBJ1-3|-|TRBV6-5|-
CASRRGSGNTIYF
TGTGCCAGCAGGAGGGGGTCGGGAAACACCATATATTTT
>TRBJ2-7|TRBD2|TRBV2|-
CASSEGGLVIYEQYF
TGTGCCAGCAGTGAAGGGGGACTAGTTATATACGAGCAGTACTTC
>TRBJ1-5|TRBD1|TRBV11-2|-
CASSSGTGSQPQHF
TGTGCCAGCAGCTCAGGGACAGGGAGTCAGCCCCAGCATTTT
>TRBJ2-1|-|TRBV6-4|-
CASSTGPNNEQFF
TGTGCCAGCAGTACCGGTCCCAACAATGAGCAGTTCTTC
>TRBJ2-7|TRBD1|TRBV4-3|-
CASSQVSTGGLYEQYF
TGCGCCAGCAGCCAAGTCTCGACAGGGGGTCTTTACGAGCAGTACTTC
>TRBJ2-7|TRBD1|TRBV5-1|-
CASSWGQGMDEQYF
TGCGCCAGCAGCTGGGGACAGGGAATGGACGAGCAGTACTTC
>TRBJ2-2|-|TRBV4-3|-
CATGNTGELFF
TGCGCCACCGGGAACACCGGGGAGCTGTTTTTT
>TRBJ2-7|-|TRBV4-1|-
CASSQVPLGGGPNEQYF
TGCGCCAGCAGCCAAGTACCGCTAGGGGGAGGGCCCAACGAGCAGTACTTC
>TRBJ1-2|-|TRBV28|-
CASKQGGRVGYTF
TGTGCCAGCAAACAGGGCGGGAGGGTCGGCTACACCTTC
>TRBJ1-1|TRBD1|TRBV2|once
CARRDSFFEAFF
TGTGCCAGACGGGACAGCTTCTTTGAAGCTTTCTTT
>TRBJ2-2|TRBD2|TRBV27|-
CASSPTSGTSGRGPGELFF
TGTGCCAGCAGTCCTACCTCCGGGACTAGCGGGAGAGGCCCCGGGGAGCTGTTTTTT
>TRBJ2-7|-|TRBV4-1|-
CASSPGGTYEQYF
TGCGCCAGCAGCCCCGGGGGAACCTACGAGCAGTACTTC
>TRBJ2-7|-|TRBV9|-
CASSARDRAYEQYF
TGTGCCAGCAGCGCGCGGGACAGAGCCTACGAGCAGTACTTC
>TRBJ1-4|TRBD1|TRBV6-1|-
CASSEDRGANEKLFF
TGTGCCAGCAGTGAAGACAGGGGAGCTAATGAAAAACTGTTTTTT
>TRBJ2-5|TRBD2|TRBV9|-
CASSLGASGGASETQYF
TGTGCCAGCAGCCTCGGGGCTAGCGGGGGGGCGTCGGAGACCCAGTACTTC
>TRBJ2-7|-|TRBV14|few
CASSSLYEQYF
TGTGCCAGCAGCTCCCTCTACGAGCAGTACTTC
>TRBJ1-2|TRBD1|TRBV6-1|many
CASSEGAGGADLYGYTF
TGTGCCAGCAGTGAAGGCGCAGGGGGCGCCGACCTCTATGGCTACACCTTC
>TRBJ2-2|-|TRBV5-1|-
CASSLLRENTGELFF
TGCGCCAGCAGCTTATTACGGGAGAACACCGGGGAGCTGTTTTTT
>TRBJ2-7|TRBD1|TRBV30|-
CALTPGTGLGEQYF
TGTGCGCTGACCCCCGGGACAGGGCTTGGGGAGCAGTACTTC
>TRBJ2-5|-|TRBV25-1|-
CASSERGQMGENF
TGTGCCAGCAGTGAAAGAGGGCAAATGGGCGAGAACTTC
>TRBJ1-4|TRBD1|TRBV28|-
CASSLSDRNGFEKLFF
TGTGCCAGCAGTTTATCGGACAGGAACGGTTTTGAAAAACTGTTTTTT
>TRBJ2-7|-|TRBV20-1|few
CSARAGYEQYF
TGCAGTGCTAGAGCGGGCTACGAGCAGTACTTC
>TRBJ2-2|TRBD2|TRBV4-2|-
CASSQPDSGGPGELFF
TGTGCCAGCAGCCAACCTGACAGCGGGGGACCCGGGGAGCTGTTTTTT
>TRBJ2-3|TRBD1|TRBV11-1|-
CASSLGQGKGTDTQYF
TGTGCCAGCAGCTTAGGACAGGGGAAGGGCACAGATACGCAGTATTTT
>TRBJ1-1|-|TRBV28|-
CASRNHLNYGTEAFF
TGTGCCAGCAGAAACCACCTCAACTACGGGACTGAAGCTTTCTTT
>TRBJ2-3|TRBD2|TRBV4-3|-
CASSRGVAGEDTQYF
TGCGCCAGCAGCCGCGGCGTAGCGGGAGAGGATACGCAGTATTTT
>TRBJ1-2|TRBD1|TRBV10-1|-
CASSEGQGYGYTF
TGCGCCAGCAGTGAGGGACAGGGATATGGCTACACCTTC
>TRBJ1-2|-|TRBV28|-
CASSQKYGNYGYTF
TGTGCCAGCAGTCAGAAGTATGGTAACTATGGCTACACCTTC
>TRBJ2-1|TRBD1|TRBV5-6|-
CASSRDRGQAYNEQFF
TGTGCCAGCAGCCGGGACAGGGGGCAGGCCTACAATGAGCAGTTCTTC
>TRBJ1-4|TRBD1|TRBV27|once
CASSQGQELEKLFF
TGTGCCAGCAGCCAGGGACAGGAATTAGAAAAACTGTTTTTT
>TRBJ2-7|-|TRBV7-2|-
CASSLVAGSYEQYF
TGTGCCAGCAGCTTAGTGGCGGGGTCCTACGAGCAGTACTTC
>TRBJ2-7|TRBD2|TRBV27|-
CASTPGTSGASYEQYF
TGTGCCAGCACACCCGGGACTAGCGGCGCCTCCTACGAGCAGTACTTC
>TRBJ1-1|TRBD1|TRBV2|-
CASSDGAGGGLGYTEAFF
TGTGCCAGCAGTGATGGCGCTGGAGGGGGCCTCGGGTACACTGAAGCTTTCTTT
>TRBJ2-7|-|TRBV14|-
CASSHVSGRGSYEQYF
TGTGCCAGCAGCCACGTTTCGGGCCGAGGGAGCTACGAGCAGTACTTC
>TRBJ2-1|TRBD2|TRBV19|-
CASSTRLAGNNEQFF
TGTGCCAGTAGTACCAGACTAGCGGGTAACAATGAGCAGTTCTTC
>TRBJ1-2|-|TRBV7-6|-
CASSLDSYGYTF
TGTGCCAGCAGCTTGGACAGCTATGGCTACACCTTC
>TRBJ2-3|-|TRBV7-9|-
CASTPPGPDTQYF
TGTGCCAGCACCCCGCCTGGCCCAGATACGCAGTATTTT
>TRBJ1-5|-|TRBV28|-
CASRTPLVNQPQHF
TGTGCCAGCAGGACTCCCCTCGTGAATCAGCCCCAGCATTTT
>TRBJ1-4|TRBD1|TRBV2|-
CASSRTGVRNEKLFF
TGTGCCAGCAGTCGTACAGGGGTCCGAAATGAAAAACTGTTTTTT
>TRBJ1-1|-|TRBV23-1|-
CASSPGEENTEAFF
TGCGCCAGCAGCCCCGGGGAGGAGAACACTGAAGCTTTCTTT
>TRBJ2-1|TRBD1|TRBV23-1|once
CASSQAIRDRVDEQFF
TGCGCCAGCAGTCAAGCAATTCGGGACAGGGTCGATGAGCAGTTCTTC
>TRBJ2-3|-|TRBV7-9|few
CASSFGQGSQYF
TGTGCCAGCAGCTTCGGGCAGGGCTCGCAGTATTTT
>TRBJ1-1|-|TRBV7-9|-
CASSPQAVFGSTEAFF
TGTGCCAGCAGCCCCCAAGCGGTCTTCGGAAGCACTGAAGCTTTCTTT
>TRBJ2-6|-|TRBV9|-
CASSVTVGANVLTF
TGTGCCAGCAGCGTTACGGTTGGGGCCAACGTCCTGACTTTC
>TRBJ2-3|-|TRBV11-3|-
CASSLVYGSDTQYF
TGTGCCAGCAGCTTAGTATACGGTTCAGATACGCAGTATTTT
>TRBJ2-7|-|TRBV28|-
CASSPRTVVYEQYF
TGTGCCAGCAGTCCTCGGACAGTAGTCTACGAGCAGTACTTC
>TRBJ2-3|TRBD2|TRBV28|-
CASSRGGSTDTQYF
TGTGCCAGCAGTCGGGGGGGCAGCACAGATACGCAGTATTTT